This T cell receptor (beta chain) originates from a study of blood T cells in healthy people across ages. Through a sample-barcoded 5' primer and a J-beta primer mix, a second PCR was run for roughly 6 to 11 cycles. A single record per CDR3 protein comes from TCRdb applying MiXCR to the 5' RACE reads. The sample records hundreds of thousands of distinct CDR3 sequences, roughly 64% being singletons. Trimming took 3 bases from V and 3 from J, leaving 12 bases between them. This CDR3 spans 15 amino acids. Sequenced material: blood. The chain carries TRBV12-3 or TRBV12-4 and TRBJ2-1, with D tentatively TRBD1 or TRBD2 (6 bases each). This clonotype was sampled from a man aged 30 to 39 in good health. The CDR3 nucleotides read TGTGCCAGCAGTTTCGGGGGCAACTACTACAATGAGCAGTTCTTC. Protein sequence: CASSFGGNYYNEQFF.